The 32 T cell receptor beta chains given below trace back to one sample, sequenced in a study of blood T cells in healthy people across ages (dated by TCRdb to 2015 to 2017). The receptor library was made with 5' RACE. The instrument given in TCRdb is Illumina HiSeq 2500. A second about 7 to 11 cycle PCR used a sample-barcoded 5' primer and a J-beta primer mix. TCRdb applied fastp at Q25 and MiXCR to the public reads, then kept only in-frame beta chains. Entries that share a CDR3 protein sequence are merged under the most common genes and DNA. This sample has more than 900,000 distinct CDR3 sequences in its table, and under 30% of those were observed once. Of the sample, approximately 0.75% is held by the ten largest clones. These data were also reused for a study on T cells of mothers and their children.

Sequenced input: blood. The receptors here all came from a girl aged 2 to 9 in good health.

The chain joins TRBV11-2 to TRBJ2-3, with 7 bases lining up with TRBD2. Per the germline V gene, CDR1 is SGHAT and CDR2 is FQNNGV. Trimming cost V 0 bases and J 2 bases; bases outside gene matches: 8. The CDR3 is 17 residues long. The CDR3 DNA reads as TGTGCCAGCAGCTTAGATTTGGAGCGGGGCCTCACAGATACGCAGTATTTT. It yields the protein CASSLDLERGLTDTQYF.

This clonotype was seen a handful of times. J is TRBJ2-3 and V is TRBV24-1; TRBD1 is a possible D gene (5 bases). CDR3 size: 12 residues. In germline, CDR1 is KGHDR, CDR2 SFDVKD. V lost 7 bases, J lost 2 bases, and 6 bases lay in between. In DNA form, the CDR3 reads TGTGCCACCAGGGACATCACAGATACGCAGTATTTT. Its protein product is CATRDITDTQYF.

This clonotype was seen a handful of times. The chain employs TRBV5-1 and TRBJ2-5; 9 bases align to TRBD2. The CDR3 totals 15 residues. The V and J ends lost 5 bases and 4 bases, in that order; junction bases with no gene match: 9. The germline V gene encodes CDR1 SGHRS and CDR2 YFSETQ. In DNA, the CDR3 is TGCGCCAGCAGTTCGGTAGCGGGAGAGGGAGAGACCCAGTACTTC. It encodes CASSSVAGEGETQYF.

This clonotype turned up a few times. V gene TRBV29-1 combines with J gene TRBJ1-2, with D possibly TRBD1 on 6 matching bases. The CDR3 length is 12 residues. Germline CDR1 reads SQVTM; CDR2 reads ANQGSEA. The V end was cut by 4 bases, the J end by 1 base, with 7 bases between. CDR3 protein: CSVARGNYGYTF. The DNA for the CDR3 is TGCAGCGTTGCCAGGGGTAACTATGGCTACACCTTC.

This clonotype was counted only a few times. This chain uses TRBV3-1 with TRBJ2-5; no firm D call. The assigned J gene may be wrong: the sequence end matches TRBJ2-7 better. CDR1 and CDR2 from the germline V gene are LGHDT and YNNKEL (reference sequence). The CDR3 totals 15 residues. The CDR3 region is CASSQDPWGRAEQYF. The CDR3 nucleotides are TGTGCCAGCAGCCAAGATCCATGGGGAAGAGCCGAGCAGTACTTC.

The chain couples TRBV6-6 to TRBJ2-7, with D perhaps matching TRBD1 (6 bases). The CDR3 is made up of 14 amino acids. V was shortened by 2 bases and J by 0 bases, with 8 bases between the two germline ends. CDR1 is MNHNY, CDR2 SVGAGI, per germline (reference sequence). In DNA form, the CDR3 reads TGTGCCAGCAGTTACGCAGGGGACTCCTACGAGCAGTACTTC. This codes for CASSYAGDSYEQYF.

V is TRBV5-6 and J is TRBJ2-5; TRBD2 might be the D (6 bases). Germline V lookup: CDR1 SGHDT, CDR2 YYEEEE. The CDR3 runs 17 residues. The V and J ends lost 0 bases and 1 base respectively, with 16 bases between them. CDR3 protein: CASSLASAGRTQETQYF. In nucleotides, the CDR3 is TGTGCCAGCAGCTTGGCCTCGGCGGGACGCACCCAAGAGACCCAGTACTTC.

Only a few counts were recorded for this clonotype. This chain joins TRBV3-1 and TRBJ2-5; no definite D call. The J call is uncertain, as TRBJ2-1 better fits the DNA end. Germline CDR1 and CDR2: LGHDT and YNNKEL (reference sequence). The length of the CDR3 is 13 residues. CDR3 protein: CASSQFANGEQFF. In nucleotides, the CDR3 is TGTGCCAGCAGCCAATTTGCAAACGGCGAGCAGTTCTTC.

This chain connects TRBV27 to TRBJ2-5, with a possible D match to TRBD1 (5 bases). The CDR3 runs 14 residues. V dropped 3 bases and J dropped 2 bases, with 10 bases sitting between them. Germline assignment: CDR1 MNHEY and CDR2 SMNVEV (reference sequence). The CDR3 DNA sequence: TGTGCCAGCAGTTTCGACAGCCTGCAAGAGACCCAGTACTTC. This codes for CASSFDSLQETQYF.

The CDR3 nucleotides are TGTGCCAGCAGCACAGGACAGTCAGGGCCCTACAATGAGCAGTTCTTC. Translating it yields CASSTGQSGPYNEQFF. The chain is built from TRBV6-6 and TRBJ2-5, with D perhaps TRBD1 (6 bases). TRBJ2-1 explains the end of the DNA better; the J call may be wrong. The CDR3 contains 16 residues. Germline V gives CDR1 MNHNY, CDR2 SVGAGI (reference sequence).

V is TRBV7-2 and J is TRBJ2-3; a possible D gene is TRBD2 (6 bases). The CDR3 loop spans 15 amino acids. Germline V gene lookup returns CDR1 SGHTA and CDR2 FQGNSA. Trimming shortened V by 1 base and J by 6 bases, and 14 bases separated the two germline ends. The DNA of the CDR3 is TGTGCCAGCAGCTTAGATGGAGGGGTCGGCGATACGCAGTATTTT. Its translation: CASSLDGGVGDTQYF.

This clonotype was seen a handful of times. This rearrangement joins TRBV4-3 to TRBJ2-5; the D gene is possibly TRBD1 (6 bases). V lost 0 bases to trimming and J lost 4 bases, with 15 bases between them. Germline CDR1 and CDR2: LGHNA and YSLEER. The CDR3 spans 16 residues. This CDR3 reads CASSQDPSGDGETQYF. The CDR3 DNA reads TGCGCCAGCAGCCAAGATCCATCAGGGGATGGAGAGACCCAGTACTTC.

The rearrangement joins TRBV3-1 to TRBJ2-7; the D is unclear. Trimming cost V 5 bases and J 6 bases, with 23 bases left between them. The germline CDR1 and CDR2 sequences are LGHDT and YNNKEL (reference sequence). The CDR3 is made up of 16 amino acids. The CDR3 sequence is CASSAGLAKGNPEQYF. In DNA form, the CDR3 reads TGTGCCAGCAGCGCCGGCCTCGCGAAGGGTAATCCCGAGCAGTACTTC.

In this sample, this clonotype turned up a few times. V usage is TRBV5-1 and J usage is TRBJ2-1; the D is unclear. Per the germline V gene, CDR1 is SGHRS and CDR2 is YFSETQ. The V end lost 7 bases, the J end lost 5 bases, and 13 bases lay between the germline ends. The CDR3 is 13 residues long. The CDR3 protein is CASGDVRNNEQFF. CDR3 bases: TGCGCCAGCGGTGATGTCAGGAACAATGAGCAGTTCTTC.

There are a few counts of this clonotype. This chain links TRBV28 with TRBJ2-7; 7 nucleotides match TRBD1. The CDR3 consists of 13 residues. Germline CDR1 is MDHEN and CDR2 is SYDVKM. Trimming removed 6 bases from V and 2 bases from J; junction bases left unmatched: 4. The CDR3 region has the DNA TGTGCCAGCAGGATTCAGGGGGCCTACGAGCAGTACTTC. Residues: CASRIQGAYEQYF. The full variable domain, in which reference TRBV28 and TRBJ2-7 provide the parts outside the CDR3, is DVKVTQSSRYLVKRTGEKVFLECVQDMDHENMFWYRQDPGLGLRLIYFSYDVKMKEKGDIPEGYSVSREKKERFSLILESASTNQTSMYLCASRIQGAYEQYFGPGTRLTVT.

The CDR3, as DNA: TGTGCCAGCAGTTTGAAAATGGCTGGCTACACCTTC. Translation: CASSLKMAGYTF. The V gene is TRBV12-3 or TRBV12-4, the J gene TRBJ1-2; the D is unclear. The V gene lost 3 bases and the J gene lost 7 bases, with 9 bases spanning the gap. This CDR3 has 12 amino acids.

This clonotype was observed a few times. CDR3: CASSQNLAGSSNEQFF. The CDR3 DNA reads TGTGCCAGCAGCCAAAATCTAGCGGGGTCGAGTAATGAGCAGTTCTTC. This chain joins TRBV7-2 and TRBJ2-1, with TRBD2 matching 9 bases. There are 16 residues in the CDR3. With 5 bases clipped from V and 7 bases from J, the junction kept 12 bases outside the gene matches. Per germline, CDR1 SGHTA and CDR2 FQGNSA.

V is TRBV27 and J is TRBJ2-7; 7 positions match TRBD1. The junction had 4 bases not matched to a gene; V was cut back by 6 bases and J by 2 bases. This CDR3 region has 13 residues. Per the germline V gene, CDR1 is MNHEY and CDR2 is SMNVEV (reference sequence). The CDR3 DNA sequence: TGTGCCAGCAGAGAGGGACAGCCCTACGAGCAGTACTTC. Encoded protein: CASREGQPYEQYF.

In its sample, this clonotype was seen once. V usage is TRBV5-4 and J usage is TRBJ1-6; D call uncertain. The CDR3 contains 14 residues. Germline CDR1 is SGHNT and CDR2 is YYREEE (reference sequence). With 4 bases removed from V and 3 bases from J, the gap between germline ends came to 8 bases. The DNA for the CDR3 is TGTGCCAGCAGCCGGGGAGACTATAATTCACCCCTCCACTTT. This codes for CASSRGDYNSPLHF.

J is TRBJ1-1 and V is TRBV4-1; D is perhaps TRBD1 (5 bases). This CDR3 has 15 amino acids. Germline loops: CDR1 MGHRA, CDR2 YSYEKL. V was pared by 4 bases and J by 0 bases, with 12 bases between. The CDR3 loop reads CASSPEGYLNTEAFF. The CDR3 region has the DNA TGCGCCAGCAGCCCTGAGGGGTATCTGAACACTGAAGCTTTCTTT.

A few counts support this clonotype. The genes are TRBV7-3 and TRBJ2-5; TRBD2 agrees at 7 bases. Germline V CDR1 and CDR2: SGHTA, FQGTGA. The junction had 8 bases not matched to a gene; V was cut back by 5 bases and J by 5 bases. The CDR3 is 14 amino acids. The CDR3 DNA is TGTGCCAGCAGCCGATCAGGGCGGGGGGAGACCCAGTACTTC. It codes for CASSRSGRGETQYF.

The chain employs TRBV6-5 and TRBJ2-1; 7 nucleotides align to TRBD1. This CDR3 is built from 17 residues. J was trimmed by 5 bases and V by 4 bases; bases with no gene match: 14. Germline CDR1 is MNHEY and CDR2 is SVGAGI. The CDR3 reads CASSWGPPTGRHNEQFF. CDR3 bases: TGTGCCAGCAGTTGGGGCCCCCCGACAGGGCGACACAATGAGCAGTTCTTC.

Turning to this clonotype: Compared with germline, one end of the junction differs, possibly owing to a read error. The chain carries TRBV28 and TRBJ2-3, with TRBD1 matching 9 bases. This CDR3 spans 15 amino acids. Per the germline V gene, CDR1 is MDHEN and CDR2 is SYDVKM. CDR3: CAGSWDRESTDTQCF. The CDR3 DNA reads as TGTGCCGGCAGTTGGGACAGGGAATCGACAGATACGCAGTGTTTT. Full variable domain (outside the CDR3, taken from reference TRBV28 and TRBJ2-3): DVKVTQSSRYLVKRTGEKVFLECVQDMDHENMFWYRQDPGLGLRLIYFSYDVKMKEKGDIPEGYSVSREKKERFSLILESASTNQTSMYLCAGSWDRESTDTQCFGPGTRLTVL.

This chain links TRBV6-1 with TRBJ2-4, with TRBD1 matching 8 bases. Germline V gives CDR1 MNHNS, CDR2 SASEGT. V dropped 3 bases and J dropped 5; count of bases not matched to a gene: 6. CDR3 length: 15 amino acids. This CDR3 reads CASSDTGTGENIQYF. CDR3 in DNA: TGTGCCAGCAGTGACACCGGGACAGGAGAAAACATTCAGTACTTC.

In this sample, this clonotype turned up a few times. The chain links TRBV9 to TRBJ2-4; D is undetermined. Per germline, CDR1 SGDLS and CDR2 YYNGEE. The CDR3 length is 12 residues. V dropped 4 bases and J dropped 5 bases, with 7 bases sitting between them. The CDR3 spells CASSRRENIQYF. The CDR3 coding sequence is TGTGCCAGCAGCCGCAGAGAAAACATTCAGTACTTC.

This clonotype was counted a few times. This rearrangement joins TRBV5-1 to TRBJ2-3, with TRBD2 identical over 11 bases. V shed 4 bases and J 7 bases; nucleotides not matched to a gene: 14. The CDR3 is 17 residues long. Per germline, CDR1 SGHRS and CDR2 YFSETQ. CDR3 DNA sequence: TGCGCCAGCAGCATGGGACAACCTGGGACTAGCGGACATACGCAGTATTTT. It specifies CASSMGQPGTSGHTQYF.

V is TRBV5-1 and J is TRBJ2-3; the D gene is possibly TRBD2 (6 bases). Trimming pared 8 bases from V and 8 bases from J, leaving 24 bases between. Per germline, CDR1 SGHRS and CDR2 YFSETQ. CDR3 length: 15 residues. The CDR3 spells CASARTAGSDGTQYF. The CDR3 DNA reads as TGCGCCAGTGCAAGGACTGCGGGGTCGGACGGTACGCAGTATTTT.

The J gene is TRBJ2-1, the V gene TRBV29-1, with D perhaps TRBD1 or TRBD2 (5 bases each). CDR1 SQVTM and CDR2 ANQGSEA come from the germline V gene. The CDR3 length is 12 residues. V lost 0 bases and J 13 bases, leaving 13 bases between the germline ends. The CDR3 region is CSVEDPGTVQFF. The CDR3 DNA reads as TGCAGCGTTGAAGATCCCGGGACGGTTCAGTTCTTC.

This clonotype has more than one count but fewer than ten. The chain recombines TRBV6-1 with TRBJ1-6; D ambiguous. V shed 3 bases and J shed 9 bases, with 9 bases lying between them. From germline, CDR1 is MNHNS and CDR2 SASEGT. The CDR3 is 13 amino acids. The CDR3 loop is CASSDGESSPLHF. CDR3 coding DNA: TGTGCCAGCAGTGATGGGGAAAGTTCACCCCTCCACTTT.

This clonotype came up a few times. In DNA, the CDR3 is TGTGCTAGTGGTTTGCCGGGACTAGCTTTTGATAATGAGCAGTTCTTC. Residues: CASGLPGLAFDNEQFF. The J gene is TRBJ2-1, the V gene TRBV12-5; 9 bases map to TRBD2. Germline V CDR1 and CDR2: LGHNT, FRNRAP. V was pared by 2 bases and J by 7 bases, with 9 bases of the junction left unmatched. The CDR3 is 16 residues long.

This clonotype was counted between two and nine times. The rearrangement uses TRBV28 and TRBJ2-5; D remains ambiguous. CDR1 is MDHEN, CDR2 SYDVKM, per germline. This CDR3 spans 15 amino acids. Between the trimmed V and J ends, which lost 7 bases and 5 bases, there was a span of 20 bases. The CDR3 region is CASTAWTRGWETQYF. CDR3 DNA: TGTGCCAGCACCGCCTGGACCAGAGGATGGGAGACCCAGTACTTC.

V and J are TRBV7-2 and TRBJ2-5; D is ambiguous. TRBJ2-1 explains the end of the DNA better; the J call may be wrong. Per germline, CDR1 SGHTA and CDR2 FQGNSA. The CDR3 runs 13 residues. CDR3 nucleotide sequence: TGTGCCAGCAGCCCCGAAATTAACAATGAGCAGTTCTTC. Encoded protein: CASSPEINNEQFF.